The present T cell receptor beta chain was sequenced within a study of a mutant IDH1 vaccine in newly diagnosed glioma. Overall study context: Patients' prior therapy spanned radiotherapy, temozolomide, or both; most underwent both.

As regards this clone: Its antigen is undetermined.

Germline CDR1 and CDR2: SGHDN and FVKESK. Trimming at V came to 0 bases and at J to 6 bases, leaving 3 bases not matched to a gene. The CDR3 has 14 amino acids. The data were produced by immunoSEQ multiplex PCR, yet TCRdb's version contains in-frame clones alone and is incomplete. The sample records 31,000 or so clones, roughly four fifths being singletons. Time point meaning: week 47, end of study. One vaccine dose held 300 ug of mutant IDH1 20-mer peptide and came with topical imiquimod. Across weeks 1, 3, 5, 7, 11, 15, 19 and 23, patients received a vaccination each time, eight in all. The TCR sequence derives from a man aged 25-40 years with glioma. The chain combines TRBV14 with TRBJ2-3; 7 bases map to TRBD1. The sample consisted of PBMCs, taken from a glioma patient whose treatment included an IDH1 peptide vaccine. The CDR3, as DNA: TGTGCCAGCAGCCAAGAGTTCAGGGGGGATACGCAGTATTTT. It encodes CASSQEFRGDTQYF.